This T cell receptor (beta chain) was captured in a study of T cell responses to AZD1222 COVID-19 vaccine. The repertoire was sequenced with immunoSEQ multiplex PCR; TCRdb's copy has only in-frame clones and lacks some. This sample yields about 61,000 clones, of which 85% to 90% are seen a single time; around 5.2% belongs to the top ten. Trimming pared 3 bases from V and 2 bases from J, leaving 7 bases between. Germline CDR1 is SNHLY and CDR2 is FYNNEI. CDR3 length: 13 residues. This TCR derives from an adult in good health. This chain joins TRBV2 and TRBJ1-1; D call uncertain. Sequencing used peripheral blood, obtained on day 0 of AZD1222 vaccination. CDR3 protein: CASSDEGNTEAFF. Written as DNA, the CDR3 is TGTGCCAGCAGTGACGAGGGAAACACTGAAGCTTTCTTT.